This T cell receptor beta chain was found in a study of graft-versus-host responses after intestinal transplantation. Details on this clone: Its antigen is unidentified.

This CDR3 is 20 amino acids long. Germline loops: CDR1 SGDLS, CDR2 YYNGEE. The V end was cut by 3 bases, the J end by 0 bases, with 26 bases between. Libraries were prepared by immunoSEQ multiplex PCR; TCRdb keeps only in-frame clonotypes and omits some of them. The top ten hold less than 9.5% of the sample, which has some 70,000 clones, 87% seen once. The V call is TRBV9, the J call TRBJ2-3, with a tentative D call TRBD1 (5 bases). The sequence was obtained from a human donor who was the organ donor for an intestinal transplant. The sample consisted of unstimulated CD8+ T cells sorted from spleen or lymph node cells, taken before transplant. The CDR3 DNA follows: TGTGCCAGCAGCGCCCCTTTCTTGTCATTAGGGGATCTAAGCACAGATACGCAGTATTTT. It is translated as CASSAPFLSLGDLSTDTQYF.